This TCR beta chain was captured by sequencing in a study of cytomegalovirus exposure and HLA in healthy donors. The V segment lost 1 base and the J segment 3 bases; nucleotides outside the gene matches: 9. This CDR3 has 16 residues. The germline gives CDR1 SGHKS, CDR2 YYEKEE (reference sequence). Amplification used 60 Vbeta primers and 13 Jbeta primers. TCRdb keeps only in-frame clones here, not all; method: immunoSEQ multiplex PCR. The sample shows about 98,000 clones, about four fifths of them seen only once. The gene calls are TRBV5-5 and TRBJ2-7; 8 bases map to TRBD2. The TCR originated in a female donor in good health and CMV-seropositive. The material sequenced was PBMCs. CDR3 amino acids: CASSLRGAGVIYEQYF. DNA for the CDR3: TGTGCCAGCAGCTTGCGCGGAGCGGGAGTTATCTACGAGCAGTACTTC.